These T cell receptor beta chains were read from a single sample in a study of cytomegalovirus exposure and HLA in healthy donors. Produced via immunoSEQ multiplex PCR; TCRdb's table is partial and in-frame only. The sample yields more than 150,000 clones, 84% seen once. Sequenced input: PBMCs. These receptors came from a man between 18 and 29 years old in good health and CMV-seropositive. Both conserved end residues are part of each CDR3. The D gene is left open where the match is weak. Part of the rows lack a size; the others show once, few, many or a class for expanded clones.

j_gene: TRBJ2-7; abundance: NA; d_gene: NA; v_gene: TRBV28; CDR3aa: CASSLTSAGANEQYF; CDR3nt: TGTGCCAGCAGCCTAACCAGTGCGGGGGCGAACGAGCAGTACTTC
j_gene: TRBJ2-7; abundance: NA; d_gene: TRBD2; v_gene: TRBV5-4; CDR3aa: CASSLAGLAENYEQYF; CDR3nt: TGTGCCAGCAGCTTGGCCGGACTAGCGGAGAACTACGAGCAGTACTTC
j_gene: TRBJ2-7; abundance: NA; d_gene: TRBD2; v_gene: TRBV5-1; CDR3aa: CASSLARESSEQYF; CDR3nt: TGCGCCAGCAGCTTGGCGCGGGAGTCCAGCGAGCAGTACTTC
j_gene: TRBJ1-1; abundance: few; d_gene: TRBD1; v_gene: TRBV4-2; CDR3aa: CASSPKQGASMGTEAFF; CDR3nt: TGTGCCAGCAGCCCAAAACAGGGGGCGAGTATGGGCACTGAAGCTTTCTTT
j_gene: TRBJ1-1; abundance: NA; d_gene: NA; v_gene: TRBV27; CDR3aa: CASSLPGTGAEAFF; CDR3nt: TGTGCCAGCAGTTTACCCGGAACGGGGGCTGAAGCTTTCTTT
j_gene: TRBJ2-1; abundance: NA; d_gene: TRBD2; v_gene: TRBV4-1; CDR3aa: CASSQNLGEGYNEQFF; CDR3nt: TGCGCCAGCAGCCAAAACTTGGGGGAGGGCTACAATGAGCAGTTCTTC
j_gene: TRBJ2-2; abundance: NA; d_gene: TRBD2; v_gene: TRBV27; CDR3aa: CASNPRTSGYTGELFF; CDR3nt: TGTGCCAGCAATCCTAGGACTAGCGGGTACACCGGGGAGCTGTTTTTT
j_gene: TRBJ1-5; abundance: NA; d_gene: TRBD1; v_gene: TRBV7-6; CDR3aa: CASSLGTGSNQPQHF; CDR3nt: TGTGCCAGCAGCTTAGGGACAGGGTCCAATCAGCCCCAGCATTTT
j_gene: TRBJ2-6; abundance: NA; d_gene: NA; v_gene: TRBV27; CDR3aa: CASRESGANVLTF; CDR3nt: TGTGCCAGCAGGGAGTCTGGGGCCAACGTCCTGACTTTC
j_gene: TRBJ1-1; abundance: NA; d_gene: TRBD1; v_gene: TRBV6-1; CDR3aa: CASRSQTGGIGEAFF; CDR3nt: TGTGCCAGCAGATCTCAGACAGGGGGCATCGGTGAAGCTTTCTTT
j_gene: TRBJ2-2; abundance: NA; d_gene: NA; v_gene: TRBV28; CDR3aa: CASRGGNTGELFF; CDR3nt: TGTGCCAGCAGGGGAGGAAACACCGGGGAGCTGTTTTTT
j_gene: TRBJ1-1; abundance: once; d_gene: NA; v_gene: TRBV19; CDR3aa: CASSLGQNTEAFF; CDR3nt: TGTGCCAGTAGCTTAGGACAAAACACTGAAGCTTTCTTT
j_gene: TRBJ1-5; abundance: NA; d_gene: TRBD1; v_gene: TRBV5-1; CDR3aa: CATMAPQGARQPQHF; CDR3nt: TGCGCCACCATGGCTCCGCAGGGGGCGCGTCAGCCCCAGCATTTT
j_gene: TRBJ2-5; abundance: NA; d_gene: TRBD2; v_gene: TRBV30; CDR3aa: CAARVAGGPKKETQYF; CDR3nt: TGTGCCGCACGGGTAGCGGGAGGGCCTAAGAAAGAGACCCAGTACTTC
j_gene: TRBJ2-5; abundance: NA; d_gene: TRBD2; v_gene: TRBV27; CDR3aa: CASPVDRLAGGVSETQYF; CDR3nt: TGTGCCAGCCCTGTGGACCGACTAGCGGGAGGGGTAAGCGAGACCCAGTACTTC
j_gene: TRBJ2-7; abundance: NA; d_gene: NA; v_gene: TRBV6-5; CDR3aa: CASSGSRASVYEQYF; CDR3nt: TGTGCCAGCAGTGGGTCGAGGGCTTCGGTTTACGAGCAGTACTTC
j_gene: TRBJ2-1; abundance: few; d_gene: NA; v_gene: TRBV9; CDR3aa: CASSPGSANEQFF; CDR3nt: TGTGCCAGCAGCCCGGGTTCGGCTAATGAGCAGTTCTTC
j_gene: TRBJ2-7; abundance: NA; d_gene: TRBD2; v_gene: TRBV10-3; CDR3aa: CAISSRGDEQYF; CDR3nt: TGTGCCATCAGCAGCCGGGGGGACGAGCAGTACTTC
j_gene: TRBJ2-7; abundance: NA; d_gene: NA; v_gene: TRBV21-1; CDR3aa: CASSPREGNNRRGGSYEQYF; CDR3nt: TGTGCCAGCAGCCCCAGGGAGGGGAATAATAGGCGGGGCGGGAGTTACGAGCAGTACTTC
j_gene: TRBJ2-1; abundance: NA; d_gene: NA; v_gene: TRBV2; CDR3aa: CASSERGYSSYNEQFF; CDR3nt: TGTGCCAGCAGTGAAAGGGGGTACAGCTCCTACAATGAGCAGTTCTTC
j_gene: TRBJ2-7; abundance: NA; d_gene: NA; v_gene: TRBV4-1; CDR3aa: CASSQVTGGEQYF; CDR3nt: TGCGCCAGCAGCCAAGTTACAGGTGGCGAGCAGTACTTC
j_gene: TRBJ1-4; abundance: NA; d_gene: NA; v_gene: TRBV15; CDR3aa: CATSRVAGRNEKLFF; CDR3nt: TGTGCCACCAGCAGAGTTGCAGGGAGGAATGAAAAACTGTTTTTT
j_gene: TRBJ2-6; abundance: once; d_gene: NA; v_gene: TRBV5-1; CDR3aa: CASSLFDSSGANVLTF; CDR3nt: TGCGCCAGCAGCTTGTTTGATAGCTCTGGGGCCAACGTCCTGACTTTC
j_gene: TRBJ2-7; abundance: NA; d_gene: NA; v_gene: TRBV7-2; CDR3aa: CASSLGGPQEYEQYF; CDR3nt: TGTGCCAGCAGCTTAGGGGGGCCACAGGAATACGAGCAGTACTTC
j_gene: TRBJ1-2; abundance: few; d_gene: TRBD1; v_gene: TRBV5-6; CDR3aa: CASRPGTGAIVTVSGYTF; CDR3nt: TGTGCCAGCAGGCCCGGGACAGGGGCCATAGTCACCGTATCAGGCTACACCTTC
j_gene: TRBJ2-7; abundance: NA; d_gene: NA; v_gene: TRBV6-6; CDR3aa: CASSFTLGQYEQYF; CDR3nt: TGTGCCAGCAGTTTCACACTCGGACAGTACGAGCAGTACTTC
j_gene: TRBJ2-7; abundance: NA; d_gene: NA; v_gene: TRBV19; CDR3aa: CASSMVQGYEQYF; CDR3nt: TGTGCCAGTAGTATGGTACAGGGATACGAGCAGTACTTC
j_gene: TRBJ1-3; abundance: once; d_gene: NA; v_gene: TRBV9; CDR3aa: CASSVSIDSSGNTIYF; CDR3nt: TGTGCCAGCAGCGTATCCATCGATAGCTCTGGAAACACCATATATTTT
j_gene: TRBJ2-1; abundance: NA; d_gene: TRBD2; v_gene: TRBV28; CDR3aa: CASRLTSGRHNEQFF; CDR3nt: TGTGCCAGCAGACTGACTAGCGGGAGACACAATGAGCAGTTCTTC
j_gene: TRBJ2-7; abundance: many; d_gene: NA; v_gene: TRBV7-9; CDR3aa: CASSTYYEQYF; CDR3nt: TGTGCCAGCAGCACTTACTACGAGCAGTACTTC
j_gene: TRBJ2-5; abundance: NA; d_gene: TRBD1; v_gene: TRBV5-4; CDR3aa: CASSPRDRGQETQYF; CDR3nt: TGTGCCAGCAGCCCCCGGGACAGGGGGCAAGAGACCCAGTACTTC
j_gene: TRBJ1-2; abundance: NA; d_gene: TRBD1; v_gene: TRBV27; CDR3aa: CASSGAGTGDGYTF; CDR3nt: TGTGCCAGCAGCGGAGCAGGGACAGGGGATGGCTACACCTTC
j_gene: TRBJ1-5; abundance: NA; d_gene: NA; v_gene: TRBV4-2; CDR3aa: CASSQGGSSNQPQHF; CDR3nt: TGTGCCAGCAGCCAAGGAGGGAGTAGCAATCAGCCCCAGCATTTT
j_gene: TRBJ1-5; abundance: NA; d_gene: NA; v_gene: TRBV9; CDR3aa: CASSVSGEGSNQPQHF; CDR3nt: TGTGCCAGCAGCGTTTCAGGGGAGGGGAGCAATCAGCCCCAGCATTTT
j_gene: TRBJ2-2; abundance: NA; d_gene: NA; v_gene: TRBV5-1; CDR3aa: CASSFREPTGELFF; CDR3nt: TGCGCCAGCAGCTTCCGGGAACCCACCGGGGAGCTGTTTTTT
j_gene: TRBJ2-7; abundance: NA; d_gene: NA; v_gene: TRBV10-3; CDR3aa: CAIRREGSNYEQYF; CDR3nt: TGTGCCATCAGGAGGGAAGGCTCCAACTACGAGCAGTACTTC
j_gene: TRBJ1-2; abundance: few; d_gene: NA; v_gene: TRBV5-6; CDR3aa: CASSAWGGDGYTF; CDR3nt: TGTGCCAGCAGCGCCTGGGGAGGGGACGGCTACACCTTC